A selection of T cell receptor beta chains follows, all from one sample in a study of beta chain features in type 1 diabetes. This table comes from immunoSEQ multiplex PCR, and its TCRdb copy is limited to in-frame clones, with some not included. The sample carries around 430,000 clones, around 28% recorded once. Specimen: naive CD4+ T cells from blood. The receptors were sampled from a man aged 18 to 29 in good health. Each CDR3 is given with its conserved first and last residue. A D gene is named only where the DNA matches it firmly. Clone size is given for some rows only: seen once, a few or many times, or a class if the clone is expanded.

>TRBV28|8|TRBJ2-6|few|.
TGTGCCAGCAGCCCCCCGACTTTC
CASSPPTF
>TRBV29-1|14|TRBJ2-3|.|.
TGCAGCGGCTCGGGTCCGACTAGCACAGATACGCAGTATTTT
CSGSGPTSTDTQYF
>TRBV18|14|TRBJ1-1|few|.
TGTGCCAGCTCACCTTCTGGGGCTGGCACTGAAGCTTTCTTT
CASSPSGAGTEAFF
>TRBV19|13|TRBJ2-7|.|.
TGTGCCAGTAGTCGACTCGCCCACTACGAGCAGTACTTC
CASSRLAHYEQYF
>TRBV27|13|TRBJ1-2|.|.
TGTGCCAGCAGTCCCCACCGGGGCGATGGCTACACCTTC
CASSPHRGDGYTF
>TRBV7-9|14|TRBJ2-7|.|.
TGTGCCAGCAGCCGTGGACGGGATTCCTACGAGCAGTACTTC
CASSRGRDSYEQYF
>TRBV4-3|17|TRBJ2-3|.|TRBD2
TGCGCCAGCAGCCAAGATGCTAGCGGGATAGTTGCAGATACGCAGTATTTT
CASSQDASGIVADTQYF
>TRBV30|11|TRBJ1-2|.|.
TGTGCCTGGGACTTGTTTTATGGCTACACCTTC
CAWDLFYGYTF
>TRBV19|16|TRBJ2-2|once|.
TGTGCCAGTAGTATATCGGGCAGAGCGAACACCGGGGAGCTGTTTTTT
CASSISGRANTGELFF
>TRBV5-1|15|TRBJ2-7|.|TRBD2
TGCGCCAGCAGCCTTACTAGCGGGAGCCCCTTCGAGCAGTACTTC
CASSLTSGSPFEQYF
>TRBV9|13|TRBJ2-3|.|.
TGTGCCAGCAGCTATGGGAGATCGGATACGCAGTATTTT
CASSYGRSDTQYF
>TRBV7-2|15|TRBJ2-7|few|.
TGTGCCAGCAGCTTGAGAGACAGCAGCTCCTACGAGCAGTACTTC
CASSLRDSSSYEQYF
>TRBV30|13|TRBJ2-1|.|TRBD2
TGTGCCTGGACCAAGACTAGCGGCAATGAGCAGTTCTTC
CAWTKTSGNEQFF
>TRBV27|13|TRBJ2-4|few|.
TGTGCCAGCACCGAGGGAGCCAAAAACATTCAGTACTTC
CASTEGAKNIQYF
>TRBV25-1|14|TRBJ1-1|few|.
TGTGCCAGCAGTGCCAGGGTCGGGAACACTGAAGCTTTCTTT
CASSARVGNTEAFF
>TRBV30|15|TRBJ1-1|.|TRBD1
TGTGCCTGCCCGAAGGTAGGACAGGGGAGCACTGAAGCTTTCTTT
CACPKVGQGSTEAFF
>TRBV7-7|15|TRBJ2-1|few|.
TGTGCTAGCAGTCGAACAGGGAGTCACTACAATGAGCAGTTCTTC
CASSRTGSHYNEQFF
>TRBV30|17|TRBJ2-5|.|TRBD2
TGTGCCTGGAGTGACCATACAGGGACTAGCGGGAGGGAGACCCAGTACTTC
CAWSDHTGTSGRETQYF
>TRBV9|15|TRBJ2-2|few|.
TGTGCCAGCAGCGTAGCGGGGGAAAACACCGGGGAGCTGTTTTTT
CASSVAGENTGELFF
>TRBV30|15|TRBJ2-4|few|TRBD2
TGTGCCTGGAGGACTAGCGGGAGTTTAAGAAACATTCAGTACTTC
CAWRTSGSLRNIQYF
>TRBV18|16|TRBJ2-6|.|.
TGTGCCAGCTCACCCGCGACCCGCTCTGGGGCCAACGTCCTGACTTTC
CASSPATRSGANVLTF
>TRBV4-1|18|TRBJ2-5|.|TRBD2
TGCGCCAGCAGCCAAGGACTAGCGGGAGGTCGGGGACAAGAGACCCAGTACTTC
CASSQGLAGGRGQETQYF
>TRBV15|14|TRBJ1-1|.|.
TGTGCCACCAGCAGAGATCGAGGGGGCACTGAAGCTTTCTTT
CATSRDRGGTEAFF
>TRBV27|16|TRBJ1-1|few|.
TGTGCCAGCAGTTTATCGCCCGGGGGTATGAACACTGAAGCTTTCTTT
CASSLSPGGMNTEAFF
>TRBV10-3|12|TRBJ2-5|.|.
TGTGCCATCGGGGACCACCAAGAGACCCAGTACTTC
CAIGDHQETQYF
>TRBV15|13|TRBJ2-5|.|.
TGTGCCACCAGCAGAGATCTCCAAGAGACCCAGTACTTC
CATSRDLQETQYF
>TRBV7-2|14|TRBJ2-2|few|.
TGTGCCAGCAGCTCCTACACCAACACCGGGGAGCTGTTTTTT
CASSSYTNTGELFF
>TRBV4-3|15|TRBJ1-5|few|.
TGCGCCAGCAGCCAAGCACGGGGGGACGGTCAGCCCCAGCATTTT
CASSQARGDGQPQHF
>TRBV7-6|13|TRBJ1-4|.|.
TGTGCCAGCAGCTTGGGCAGGGTTGAAAAACTGTTTTTT
CASSLGRVEKLFF
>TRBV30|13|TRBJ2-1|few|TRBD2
TGTGCCTGGAGTATACTAGCGGGATATGAGCAGTTCTTC
CAWSILAGYEQFF
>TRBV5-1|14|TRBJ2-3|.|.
TGCGCCAGCAGCTTGAGTAGAAACACAGATACGCAGTATTTT
CASSLSRNTDTQYF
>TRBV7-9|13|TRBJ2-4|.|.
TGTGCCAGCAGCCGCGACAGGTACAACATTCAGTACTTC
CASSRDRYNIQYF
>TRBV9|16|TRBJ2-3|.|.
TGTGCCAGCAGCGTAGAGGAAGCGCTCAGGATTGATACGCAGTATTTT
CASSVEEALRIDTQYF
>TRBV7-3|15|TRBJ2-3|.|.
TGTGCCAGCAGCTTTAGCTCCGAACCCACAGATACGCAGTATTTT
CASSFSSEPTDTQYF
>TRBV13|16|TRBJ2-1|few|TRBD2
TGTGCCAGCAGCTTAGAACCTAGCGGGAGAGACAATGAGCAGTTCTTC
CASSLEPSGRDNEQFF
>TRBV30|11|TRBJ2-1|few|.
TGTGCCTGGACCAACTACAATGAGCAGTTCTTC
CAWTNYNEQFF
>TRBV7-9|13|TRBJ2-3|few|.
TGTGCCAGCCGGTCCCTTAGCACAGATACGCAGTATTTT
CASRSLSTDTQYF
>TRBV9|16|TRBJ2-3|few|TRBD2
TGTGCCAGCAGCGTGGCTAGCGGGAGGAACACAGATACGCAGTATTTT
CASSVASGRNTDTQYF
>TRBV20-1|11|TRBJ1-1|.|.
TGCAGTGTCCTCGAACCCCCCGAAGCTTTCTTT
CSVLEPPEAFF
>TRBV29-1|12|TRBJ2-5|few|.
TGCAGCGTTGCACAGCACCAAGAGACCCAGTACTTC
CSVAQHQETQYF
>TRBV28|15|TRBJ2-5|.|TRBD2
TGTGCCAGCAGTTTTCTAGCGGGTCTCCAAGAGACCCAGTACTTC
CASSFLAGLQETQYF
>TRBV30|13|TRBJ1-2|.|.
TGTGCCTGGATGGACAGAGCTAACTATGGCTACACCTTC
CAWMDRANYGYTF
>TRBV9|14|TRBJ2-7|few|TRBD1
TGTGCCAGCAGTGGCGACAGGGGCCCCTACGAGCAGTACTTC
CASSGDRGPYEQYF
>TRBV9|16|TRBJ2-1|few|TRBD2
TGTGCCAGCAGCGCAAGAGGGCTAGCGGGAGGAAATGAGCAGTTCTTC
CASSARGLAGGNEQFF
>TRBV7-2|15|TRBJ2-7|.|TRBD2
TGTGCCAGCAGCCCGAGACTAGCGGGAAGCTACGAGCAGTACTTC
CASSPRLAGSYEQYF
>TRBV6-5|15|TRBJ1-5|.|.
TGTGCCAGCAGTACCCCCCGGACAGGCAATCAGCCCCAGCATTTT
CASSTPRTGNQPQHF
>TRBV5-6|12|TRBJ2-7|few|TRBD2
TGTGCCAGCAGCCGATCAGGGACTAAGCAGTACTTC
CASSRSGTKQYF
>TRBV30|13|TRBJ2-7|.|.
TGTGCCTGGAGAATCACCAACTCCTACGAGCAGTACTTC
CAWRITNSYEQYF
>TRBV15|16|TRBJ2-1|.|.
TGTGCCACCAGCAGAGAGGGCGGGACCTCCTACAATGAGCAGTTCTTC
CATSREGGTSYNEQFF
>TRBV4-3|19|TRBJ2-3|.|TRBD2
TGCGCCAGCAGCCAAGATCGGGGAGCTAGCGGCGTTGGCACAGATACGCAGTATTTT
CASSQDRGASGVGTDTQYF
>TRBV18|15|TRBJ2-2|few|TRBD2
TGTGCCAGCTCACTTGGACTAGCGAACACCGGGGAGCTGTTTTTT
CASSLGLANTGELFF
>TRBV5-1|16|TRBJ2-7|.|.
TGCGCCAGCAGCCCCGAATCAGGGGCAGGGTCCTACGAGCAGTACTTC
CASSPESGAGSYEQYF
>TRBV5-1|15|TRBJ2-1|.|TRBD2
TGCGCCAGCAGCTTGGTCGGACTAGCGGCCAATGAGCAGTTCTTC
CASSLVGLAANEQFF
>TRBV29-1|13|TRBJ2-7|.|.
TGCAGCGTTGGAGCAGGAGGATTCTACGAGCAGTACTTC
CSVGAGGFYEQYF
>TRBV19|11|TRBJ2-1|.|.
TGTGCCAGTAGTAAGACGAATGAGCAGTTCTTC
CASSKTNEQFF
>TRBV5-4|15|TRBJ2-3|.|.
TGTGCCAGCAGTACCGGGGCGTCTAGCACAGATACGCAGTATTTT
CASSTGASSTDTQYF
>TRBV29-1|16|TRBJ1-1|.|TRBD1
TGCAGCGTTGTCAAACAGGGGTCTCTTGGAGCCACTGAAGCTTTCTTT
CSVVKQGSLGATEAFF